The 27 T cell receptor beta chains given below trace back to one sample, sequenced in a study of OX40 agonist ivuxolimab in advanced cancers. The protocol was immunoSEQ multiplex PCR, while the TCRdb copy is restricted to in-frame clones and leaves out a portion. In the table there are 75,000 to 95,000 clones, 87% of which are singletons. This specimen consisted of CD4+ or CD8+ T cells sorted from blood, obtained in a trial of the OX40 agonist ivuxolimab. The receptors shown here come from an adult with an advanced solid tumor such as melanoma, head and neck, liver or kidney cancer.

The chain carries TRBV5-1 and TRBJ2-2; 8 bases are shared with TRBD1. This CDR3 spans 15 amino acids. Trimming took 4 bases from V and 4 from J; bases not matched to a gene: 6. CDR1 is SGHRS, CDR2 YFSETQ, per germline. The CDR3 here is CASSKQGVGTGELFF. The CDR3, as DNA: TGCGCCAGCAGCAAACAGGGGGTGGGCACCGGGGAGCTGTTTTTT. Variable domain in full (rest from reference TRBV5-1 and TRBJ2-2): KAGVTQTPRYLIKTRGQQVTLSCSPISGHRSVSWYQQTPGQGLQFLFEYFSETQRNKGNFPGRFSGRQFSNSRSEMNVSTLELGDSALYLCASSKQGVGTGELFFGEGSRLTVL.

The V and J genes are TRBV5-1 and TRBJ2-3, with D possibly TRBD1 on 6 matching bases. The length of the CDR3 is 13 residues. The V gene's germline CDR1 is SGHRS and CDR2 YFSETQ. The germline V and J ends were trimmed by 0 bases and 5 bases, with 7 bases remaining between them. The CDR3 reads CASSLEGVDTQYF. CDR3 nucleotides: TGCGCCAGCAGCTTGGAGGGGGTAGATACGCAGTATTTT.

V usage is TRBV15 and J usage is TRBJ2-3; D may be TRBD1 or TRBD2 (5 bases each). Germline CDR1 and CDR2: LNHNV and YYDKDF (reference sequence). Trimming shortened V by 4 bases and J by 3 bases, and 17 bases separated the two germline ends. The CDR3 runs 16 residues. CDR3 region: CATSNPGTDVTDTQYF. The CDR3 DNA sequence: TGTGCCACCAGCAATCCCGGGACGGACGTTACAGATACGCAGTATTTT.

This clone was counted a single time. The chain couples TRBV10-2 to TRBJ2-7, with D perhaps TRBD2 (5 bases). There are 12 residues in the CDR3. Germline V gene lookup returns CDR1 WSHSY and CDR2 SAAADI. The CDR3 bases are TGTGCCAGCAGCGAAACTAGTTACGAGCAGTACGTC. It translates to CASSETSYEQYV.

The chain combines TRBV29-1 with TRBJ2-3; D could derive from TRBD1 or TRBD2 (5 bases each). The CDR3 runs 14 residues. Germline V lookup: CDR1 SQVTM, CDR2 ANQGSEA. Trimming took 3 bases from V and 4 from J, leaving 14 bases between them. The CDR3 DNA reads TGCAGCGTTGATGGCCGGGGCGCGTCAGATACGCAGTATTTT. Protein: CSVDGRGASDTQYF.

V is TRBV7-2 and J is TRBJ1-5; D is perhaps TRBD1 (6 bases). V lost 2 bases, J lost 1 base, and 12 bases lay in between. The CDR3 consists of 16 residues. The germline gives CDR1 SGHTA, CDR2 FQGNSA. The CDR3 sequence is CASSLPMQGSNQPQHF. The CDR3, as DNA: TGTGCCAGCAGCTTACCGATGCAGGGGAGCAATCAGCCCCAGCATTTT.

The CDR3 sequence is CSIRTGGYEQYF. CDR3 nucleotides: TGCAGCATAAGGACAGGGGGCTACGAGCAGTACTTC. The rearrangement uses TRBV29-1 and TRBJ2-7; 10 bases agree with TRBD1. V dropped 8 bases and J dropped 3; count of bases not matched to a gene: 4. Germline V gene sequence: CDR1 SQVTM, CDR2 ANQGSEA. The CDR3 sequence is 12 residues long.

The J gene is TRBJ1-1, the V gene TRBV30, with D perhaps TRBD1 (6 bases). V was pared by 5 bases and J by 3 bases, with 10 bases between. Germline lookup yields CDR1 GTSNPN and CDR2 SVGIG (reference sequence). The CDR3 is 12 amino acids. CDR3 nucleotides: TGTGCCTGGGGGTCAGGGGACACTGAAGCTTTCTTT. Encoded protein: CAWGSGDTEAFF.

The rearrangement links TRBV5-1 to TRBJ1-2; 9 bases line up with TRBD1. Germline loops: CDR1 SGHRS, CDR2 YFSETQ. V lost 3 bases, J lost 4 bases, and 7 bases stayed unmatched. The CDR3 length is 15 residues. DNA of the CDR3: TGCGCCAGCAGCTGGGGGGACAGGGATGGCTATGGCTACACCTTC. It specifies CASSWGDRDGYGYTF.

With respect to this clone: A read error may produce the germline difference seen at one junction end. The chain couples TRBV10-3 to TRBJ1-2, with D unresolved. The germline V gene encodes CDR1 ENHRY and CDR2 SYGVKD. The CDR3 runs to 13 residues. The CDR3 sequence: CAISESGVERPNF. The CDR3 DNA sequence: TGTGCCATCAGTGAGTCCGGGGTAGAACGGCCCAACTTC.

The chain employs TRBV5-4 and TRBJ2-1; 9 bases agree with TRBD2. V shed 2 bases and J 0 bases; nucleotides not matched to a gene: 6. The CDR3 consists of 17 residues. The V gene's germline CDR1 is SGHNT and CDR2 YYREEE (reference sequence). The CDR3 sequence: CASSLNSGSYSYNEQFF. For the CDR3, the DNA is TGTGCCAGCAGCTTAAATAGCGGGAGCTACTCCTACAATGAGCAGTTCTTC.

The chain is built from TRBV11-2 and TRBJ1-4; a weak D match, TRBD1 (6 bases). The CDR3 is 14 residues long. V was cut by 1 base and J by 5 bases, with 8 bases left in between. The germline V gene has CDR1 SGHAT and CDR2 FQNNGV. The CDR3 nucleotides read TGTGCCAGCAGCTTAGGGCAGGGGAATGAAAAACTGTTTTTT. Translating gives CASSLGQGNEKLFF.

The chain joins TRBV9 to TRBJ2-7, with TRBD2 matching over 11 bases. Germline-derived CDR1 and CDR2 are SGDLS and YYNGEE. The CDR3 totals 16 residues. The V segment lost 3 bases and the J segment 5 bases; nucleotides outside the gene matches: 10. The chain's CDR3 is CASSAGQLAGVDEQYV. For the CDR3, the DNA is TGTGCCAGCAGCGCTGGCCAACTAGCGGGAGTCGACGAGCAGTACGTC.

The rearrangement joins TRBV4-2 to TRBJ1-4; 7 bases line up with TRBD1. The CDR3 runs to 15 residues. The germline V gene has CDR1 LGHNA and CDR2 YNFKEQ. The trim removed 3 bases at V and 10 bases at J, leaving 11 bases unmatched. The CDR3 loop is CASSQGDSGVGKLFF. The DNA for the CDR3 is TGTGCCAGCAGCCAGGGGGACAGCGGCGTCGGAAAACTGTTTTTT.

The chain is built from TRBV27 and TRBJ2-6; D might be TRBD1 (6 bases). Germline V CDR1 and CDR2: MNHEY, SMNVEV (reference sequence). The CDR3 contains 15 residues. V was pared by 4 bases and J by 1 base, with 8 bases between. The CDR3 sequence is CASSSQGSGANVLTF. The CDR3 DNA sequence: TGTGCCAGCAGTTCACAGGGTTCTGGGGCCAACGTCCTGACTTTC.

This chain's CDR3 is CASSLVGANYEQYF. In DNA form, the CDR3 reads TGCGCCAGCAGCTTGGTGGGGGCGAATTACGAGCAGTACTTC. The gene calls are TRBV5-1 and TRBJ2-7; maybe TRBD1 (6 bases). CDR1 is SGHRS, CDR2 YFSETQ, per germline. V lost 0 bases, J lost 4 bases, and 11 bases lay in between. This CDR3 spans 14 amino acids.

The chain uses TRBV6-1 and TRBJ1-3; 9 nucleotides align to TRBD1. Germline CDR1 and CDR2: MNHNS and SASEGT. The CDR3 is 17 residues long. V was pared by 4 bases and J by 0 bases, with 7 bases of the junction left unmatched. The DNA of the CDR3 is TGTGCCAGCAGTGGGCGGGTGGGACAGGGCTCTGGAAACACCATATATTTT. Translated, it gives CASSGRVGQGSGNTIYF.

The CDR3 nucleotides read TGTGCCAGCAGCTTGGATATAGGCATGGGCAACATTCAGTACTTC. Translated, it gives CASSLDIGMGNIQYF. V gene TRBV5-5 combines with J gene TRBJ2-4; no clear D. The V gene lost 0 bases and the J gene lost 7 bases, with 14 bases spanning the gap. CDR3 length: 15 residues. Germline loops: CDR1 SGHKS, CDR2 YYEKEE (reference sequence).

The V and J genes are TRBV20-1 and TRBJ2-7; 7 bases fit TRBD1. The junction had 3 bases not matched to a gene; V was cut back by 4 bases and J by 6 bases. The CDR3 loop spans 11 amino acids. CDR1 DFQATT and CDR2 SNEGSKA come from the germline V gene (reference sequence). CDR3 amino acids: CSANRGGEQYV. As DNA, the CDR3 is TGCAGTGCTAACAGGGGTGGCGAGCAGTACGTC.

The V and J genes are TRBV14 and TRBJ2-3, with 9 bases that match TRBD1. Germline CDR1 and CDR2: SGHDN and FVKESK. The V gene end was trimmed by 3 bases and the J gene end by 9 bases; junction bases not matched to a gene: 19. This CDR3 has 18 amino acids. The CDR3 sequence: CASSHLLPPAGTGYTQYF. In DNA, the CDR3 is TGTGCCAGCAGCCACCTTCTACCCCCAGCCGGGACAGGGTACACGCAGTATTTT.

This sequence joins TRBV7-9 and TRBJ2-7; D is ambiguous. The length of the CDR3 is 13 residues. Trimming removed 1 base from V and 2 bases from J, with 6 bases in between. Per the germline V gene, CDR1 is SEHNR and CDR2 is FQNEAQ (reference sequence). The CDR3 coding sequence is TGTGCCAGCAGCTTAGACGCTGCCTACGAGCAGTACGTC. This sequence encodes CASSLDAAYEQYV.

For the CDR3, the DNA is TGTGCCAGCTGGTGGCTGATGAACACTGAAGCTTTCTTT. This encodes CASWWLMNTEAFF. The chain combines TRBV2 with TRBJ1-1; D gene ambiguous. Germline V gene sequence: CDR1 SNHLY, CDR2 FYNNEI. The CDR3 has 13 amino acids. Trimming stripped 8 bases from V and 0 bases from J, with 10 bases between.

This chain joins TRBV16 and TRBJ1-1, with D perhaps TRBD1 (6 bases). Trimming cost V 4 bases and J 0 bases, with 18 bases left between them. The CDR3 spans 17 residues. Germline CDR1 is KGHSY and CDR2 is FQNENV. The CDR3 spells CASSLRGAGVMNTEAFF. In nucleotides, the CDR3 is TGTGCCAGCAGCCTAAGGGGGGCAGGTGTTATGAACACTGAAGCTTTCTTT.

The genes are TRBV5-1 and TRBJ1-1; possible D gene TRBD1, 6 bases. Trimming shortened V by 4 bases and J by 1 base, and 14 bases separated the two germline ends. This CDR3 is 15 amino acids long. Germline V gives CDR1 SGHRS, CDR2 YFSETQ. The CDR3 DNA reads as TGCGCCAGCAGCCTCACCGGGACATGGAACACTGAAGCTTTCTTT. It specifies CASSLTGTWNTEAFF.

The V and J genes are TRBV29-1 and TRBJ2-3; no clear D. Trimming left V 4 bases short and J 1 base short, with 3 bases between. Looked up from germline, CDR1 is SQVTM and CDR2 is ANQGSEA. The CDR3 is 11 amino acids. The CDR3 region is CSVGGTDTQYF. DNA of the CDR3: TGCAGCGTTGGAGGCACAGATACGCAGTATTTT.

V is TRBV30 and J is TRBJ1-4; D not resolved. The CDR3 extends over 14 amino acids. Looked up from germline, CDR1 is GTSNPN and CDR2 is SVGIG (reference sequence). V lost 1 base and J 10 bases, leaving 16 bases between the germline ends. The CDR3 coding sequence is TGTGCCTGGAGTGACCTAAATTCGAGGGCAAAACTGTTTTTT. It yields the protein CAWSDLNSRAKLFF.

The chain is built from TRBV6-1 and TRBJ1-4; D not certain. Germline CDR1 reads MNHNS; CDR2 reads SASEGT. V was trimmed by 7 bases and J by 7 bases, leaving 7 bases between them. The CDR3 has 11 amino acids. CDR3 DNA sequence: TGTGCCAGCACCTGGAGTGAAAAACTGTTTTTT. This gives the protein CASTWSEKLFF.